Here is one T cell receptor (beta chain) with its context. Its antigen is unknown. V was shortened by 4 bases and J by 8 bases, with 11 bases between the two germline ends. CDR1 SNHLY and CDR2 FYNNEI come from the germline V gene. The CDR3 consists of 12 residues. Clones were read by immunoSEQ multiplex PCR, and TCRdb kept only the in-frame ones, dropping some. The table lists 55,000 to 70,000 clones, 65% to 90% of them singletons, with around 0.9% in the top ten. This record comes from a study of OX40 agonist ivuxolimab in advanced cancers. Overall study: Patients received ivuxolimab, an agonistic anti-OX40 (CD134) antibody. About 40% of patients had received prior checkpoint inhibitor therapy. Study-wide findings and caveats: With doses of 0.1 to 3.0 mg/kg, CD4+ and CD8+ blood T cells had undergone clonal expansion by week 6.

V is TRBV2 and J is TRBJ1-2, with D hard to call. The sequences come from CD4+ or CD8+ T cells sorted from blood, collected in a trial of the OX40 agonist ivuxolimab. The TCR was taken from an adult with an advanced solid tumor such as melanoma, head and neck, liver or kidney cancer. In DNA, the CDR3 is TGTGCCAGCAGTGTAACCCCTGGGGGCTACACCTTC. Amino acid sequence: CASSVTPGGYTF.